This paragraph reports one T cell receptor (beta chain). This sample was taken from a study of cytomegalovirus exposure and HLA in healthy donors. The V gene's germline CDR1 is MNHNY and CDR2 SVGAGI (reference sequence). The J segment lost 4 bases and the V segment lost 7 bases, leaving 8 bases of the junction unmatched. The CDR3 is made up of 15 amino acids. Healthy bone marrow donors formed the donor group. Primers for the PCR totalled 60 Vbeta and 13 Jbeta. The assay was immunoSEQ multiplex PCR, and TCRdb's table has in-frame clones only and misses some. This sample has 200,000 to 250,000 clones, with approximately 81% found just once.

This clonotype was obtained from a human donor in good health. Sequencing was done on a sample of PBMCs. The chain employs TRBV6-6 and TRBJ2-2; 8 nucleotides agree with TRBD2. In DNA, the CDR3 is TGTGCCAGCACACAGGGCGGGAGGAGCACCGGGGAGCTGTTTTTT. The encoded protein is CASTQGGRSTGELFF.